The clone carrying this T cell receptor beta chain came up a few times. In the original analysis: Estimates of nucleated cell counts were drawn from the amplification of reference gene primers. The table came from immunoSEQ multiplex PCR; TCRdb's copy has only in-frame clones and leaves some out. The D gene and trimming were derived from the DNA, and the V and J assignments and clone size from that table. The data contain 60,000 to 80,000 clones, 75% to 90% of them singletons. The source of the sample is a study of blood T cell repertoires in COVID-19. With 7 bases clipped from V and 4 bases from J, the junction kept 9 bases outside the gene matches. The V gene's germline CDR1 is MNHEY and CDR2 SVGAGI. The CDR3 runs 15 residues.

The chain couples TRBV6-5 to TRBJ2-2, with TRBD2 identical over 7 bases. Sequencing was performed on peripheral blood. This clonotype originated in a woman aged 60-75 years with COVID-19, enrolled during active disease. CDR3 nucleotide sequence: TGTGCCAGCAAAGCGGGGAGAGGGATCACCGGGGAGCTGTTTTTT. It codes for CASKAGRGITGELFF.